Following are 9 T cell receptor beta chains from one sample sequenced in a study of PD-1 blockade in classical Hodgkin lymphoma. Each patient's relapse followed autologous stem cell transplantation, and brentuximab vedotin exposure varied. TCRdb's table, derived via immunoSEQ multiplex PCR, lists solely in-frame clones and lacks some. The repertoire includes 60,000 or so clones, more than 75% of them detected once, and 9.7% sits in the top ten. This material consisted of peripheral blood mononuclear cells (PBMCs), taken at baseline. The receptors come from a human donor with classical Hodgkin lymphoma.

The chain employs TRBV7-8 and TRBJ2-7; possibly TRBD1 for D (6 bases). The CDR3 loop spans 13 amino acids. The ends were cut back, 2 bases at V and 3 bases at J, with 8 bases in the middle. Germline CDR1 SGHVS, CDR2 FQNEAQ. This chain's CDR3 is CASSLQDSYEQYF. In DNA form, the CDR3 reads TGTGCCAGCAGCTTACAGGACAGCTACGAGCAGTACTTC.

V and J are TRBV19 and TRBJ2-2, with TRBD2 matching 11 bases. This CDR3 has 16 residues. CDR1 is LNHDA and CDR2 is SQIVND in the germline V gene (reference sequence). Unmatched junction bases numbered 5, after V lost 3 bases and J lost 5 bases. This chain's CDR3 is CASSMVAGGRTGELFF. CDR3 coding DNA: TGTGCCAGTAGTATGGTAGCGGGGGGGCGTACCGGGGAGCTGTTTTTT.

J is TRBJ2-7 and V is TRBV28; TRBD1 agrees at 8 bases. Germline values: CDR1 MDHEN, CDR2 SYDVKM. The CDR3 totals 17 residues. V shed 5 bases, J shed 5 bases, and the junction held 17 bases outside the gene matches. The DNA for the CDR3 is TGTGCCAGCAGTACCTTCCTGACAGGGGCGGGCTTAAACGAGCAGTACTTC. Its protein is CASSTFLTGAGLNEQYF.

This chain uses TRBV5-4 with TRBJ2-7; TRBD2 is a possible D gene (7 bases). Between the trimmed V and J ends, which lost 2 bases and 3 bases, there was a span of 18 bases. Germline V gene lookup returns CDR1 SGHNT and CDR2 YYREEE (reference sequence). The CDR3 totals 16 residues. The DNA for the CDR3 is TGTGCCAGCAGCTTCCTCGGCGGGGGCCCGGGCTACGAGCAGTACTTC. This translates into CASSFLGGGPGYEQYF.

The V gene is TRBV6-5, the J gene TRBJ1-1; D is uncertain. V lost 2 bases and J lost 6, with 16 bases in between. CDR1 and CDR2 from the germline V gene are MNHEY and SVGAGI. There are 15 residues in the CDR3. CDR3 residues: CASSYTYKQSAEAFF. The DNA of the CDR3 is TGTGCCAGCAGTTACACCTACAAGCAATCCGCTGAAGCTTTCTTT.

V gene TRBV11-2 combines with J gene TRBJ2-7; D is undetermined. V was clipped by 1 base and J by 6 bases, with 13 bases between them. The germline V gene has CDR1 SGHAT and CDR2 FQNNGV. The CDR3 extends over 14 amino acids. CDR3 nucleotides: TGTGCCAGCAGCTTAGGAGAGCAGGTACGCGAGCAGTACTTC. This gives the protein CASSLGEQVREQYF. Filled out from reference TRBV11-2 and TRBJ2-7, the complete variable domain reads EAGVAQSPRYKIIEKRQSVAFWCNPISGHATLYWYQQILGQGPKLLIQFQNNGVVDDSQLPKDRFSAERLKGVDSTLKIQPAKLEDSAVYLCASSLGEQVREQYFGPGTRLTVT.

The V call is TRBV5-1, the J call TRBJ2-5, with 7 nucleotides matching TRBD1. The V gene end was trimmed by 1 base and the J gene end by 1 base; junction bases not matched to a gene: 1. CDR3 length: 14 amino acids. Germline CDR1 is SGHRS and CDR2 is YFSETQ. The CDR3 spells CASSLTGVQETQYF. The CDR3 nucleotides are TGCGCCAGCAGCTTGACAGGGGTCCAAGAGACCCAGTACTTC.

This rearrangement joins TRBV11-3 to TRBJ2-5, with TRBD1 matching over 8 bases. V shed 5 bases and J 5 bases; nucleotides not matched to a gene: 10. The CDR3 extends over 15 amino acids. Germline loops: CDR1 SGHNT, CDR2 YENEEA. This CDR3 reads CASSQQGGWGETQYF. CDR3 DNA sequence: TGTGCCAGCAGCCAACAGGGGGGATGGGGGGAGACCCAGTACTTC.

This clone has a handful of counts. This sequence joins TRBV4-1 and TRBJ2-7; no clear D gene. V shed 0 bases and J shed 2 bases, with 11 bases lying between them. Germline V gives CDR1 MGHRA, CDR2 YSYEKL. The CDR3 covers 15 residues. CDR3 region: CASSQDGTPTYEQYF. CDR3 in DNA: TGCGCCAGCAGCCAAGATGGCACCCCAACCTACGAGCAGTACTTC.